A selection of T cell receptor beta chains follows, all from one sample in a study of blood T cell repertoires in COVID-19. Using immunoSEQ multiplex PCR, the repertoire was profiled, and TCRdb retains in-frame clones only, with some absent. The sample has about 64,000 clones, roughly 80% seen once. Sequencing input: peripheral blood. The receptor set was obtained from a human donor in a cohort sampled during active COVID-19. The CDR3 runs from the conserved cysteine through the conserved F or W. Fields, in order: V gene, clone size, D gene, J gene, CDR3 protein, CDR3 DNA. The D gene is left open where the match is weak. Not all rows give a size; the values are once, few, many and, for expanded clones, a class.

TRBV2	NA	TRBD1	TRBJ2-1	CASRGGQGYNEQFF	TGTGCCAGCAGAGGGGGACAGGGCTACAATGAGCAGTTCTTC
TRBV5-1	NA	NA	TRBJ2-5	CASSLSGKSAETQYF	TGCGCCAGCAGCCTCAGTGGAAAGAGCGCAGAGACCCAGTACTTC
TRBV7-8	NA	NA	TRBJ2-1	CASSPRVVHNEQFF	TGTGCCAGCAGCCCCAGGGTGGTACACAATGAGCAGTTCTTC
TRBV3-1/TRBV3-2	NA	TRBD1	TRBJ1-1	CASSQIRDSQTEAFF	TGTGCCAGCAGCCAAATCCGGGACAGCCAAACTGAAGCTTTCTTT
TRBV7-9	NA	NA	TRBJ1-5	CASSLATANQPQHF	TGTGCCAGCAGCTTAGCGACAGCAAATCAGCCCCAGCATTTT
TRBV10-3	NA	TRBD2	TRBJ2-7	CAINLAGDYEQYF	TGTGCCATCAATCTAGCGGGAGACTACGAGCAGTACTTC
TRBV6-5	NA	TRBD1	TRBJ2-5	CASSRQGKETQYF	TGTGCCAGCAGTCGACAGGGTAAAGAGACCCAGTACTTC
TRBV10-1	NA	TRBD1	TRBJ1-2	CASSRGQDYGYTF	TGCGCCAGCAGTCGTGGACAGGACTATGGCTACACCTTC
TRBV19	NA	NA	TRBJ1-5	CASSIFGASNQPQHF	TGTGCCAGTAGTATCTTTGGGGCTAGCAATCAGCCCCAGCATTTT
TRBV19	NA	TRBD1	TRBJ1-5	CASNGWDRRSRYYSNQPQHF	TGTGCCAGTAATGGTTGGGACAGGAGGAGCCGTTATTATAGCAATCAGCCCCAGCATTTT
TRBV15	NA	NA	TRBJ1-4	CATSRDRESNEKLFF	TGTGCCACCAGCAGAGACCGGGAATCCAATGAAAAACTGTTTTTT
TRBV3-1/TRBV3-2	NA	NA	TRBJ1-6	CASSPRGSSYNSPLHF	TGTGCCAGCAGCCCACGAGGGAGCTCCTATAATTCACCCCTCCACTTT
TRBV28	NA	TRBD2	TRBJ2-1	CASSLEAGGYNEQFF	TGTGCCAGCAGTTTAGAGGCGGGAGGTTACAATGAGCAGTTCTTC
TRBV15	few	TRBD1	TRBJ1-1	CATSRKGQGKAFF	TGTGCCACCAGCAGAAAGGGACAGGGAAAAGCTTTCTTT
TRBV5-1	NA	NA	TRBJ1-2	CASSQSTPAATYGYTF	TGCGCCAGCAGCCAGAGTACACCGGCGGCTACCTATGGCTACACCTTC
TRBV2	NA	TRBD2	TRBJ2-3	CASSYQLAGGTDTQYF	TGTGCCAGCAGTTACCAACTAGCGGGGGGAACAGATACGCAGTATTTT
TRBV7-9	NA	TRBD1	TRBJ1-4	CASSAGTATNEKLFF	TGTGCCAGCAGCGCCGGGACAGCAACTAATGAAAAACTGTTTTTT
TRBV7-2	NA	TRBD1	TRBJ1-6	CASSKTGQGDSPLHF	TGTGCCAGCAGTAAAACGGGACAGGGCGATTCACCCCTCCACTTT
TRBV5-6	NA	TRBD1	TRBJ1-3	CASSLNRGGSGNTIYF	TGTGCCAGCAGCTTGAACAGGGGTGGCTCTGGAAACACCATATATTTT
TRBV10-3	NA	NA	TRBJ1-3	CAIRDTWRSGNTIYF	TGTGCCATCAGGGACACTTGGAGATCTGGAAACACCATATATTTT
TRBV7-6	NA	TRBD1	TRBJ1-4	CASSTGTGGATNEKLFF	TGTGCCAGCAGCACCGGGACAGGGGGCGCAACTAATGAAAAACTGTTTTTT
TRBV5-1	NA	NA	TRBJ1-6	CASSPNKRGYNSPLHF	TGCGCCAGCAGTCCTAATAAGAGGGGGTATAATTCACCCCTCCACTTT
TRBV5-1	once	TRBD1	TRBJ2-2	CASSGGQGGTGELFF	TGCGCCAGCAGCGGCGGACAGGGGGGCACCGGGGAGCTGTTTTTT
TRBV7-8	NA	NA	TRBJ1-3	CASSARRETGNTIYF	TGTGCCAGCAGCGCTCGCAGGGAAACTGGAAACACCATATATTTT
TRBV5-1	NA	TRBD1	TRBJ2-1	CASSPGQRGNEQFF	TGCGCCAGCAGCCCGGGACAGAGAGGCAATGAGCAGTTCTTC
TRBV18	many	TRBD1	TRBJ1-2	CASSPPVVDRDYGYTF	TGTGCCAGCTCACCACCGGTTGTGGACAGGGACTATGGCTACACCTTC
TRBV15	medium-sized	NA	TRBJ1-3	CATSRVTGSGNTIYF	TGTGCCACCAGCAGAGTAACAGGCTCTGGAAACACCATATATTTT
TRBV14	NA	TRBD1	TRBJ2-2	CASSLWTGTLDTGELFF	TGTGCCAGCAGCCTATGGACAGGGACGTTGGACACCGGGGAGCTGTTTTTT
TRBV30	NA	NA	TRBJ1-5	CAWTPGGIRNQPQHF	TGTGCCTGGACACCCGGCGGGATTCGCAATCAGCCCCAGCATTTT
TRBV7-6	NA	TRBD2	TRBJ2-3	CASSFQGLAGDTQYF	TGTGCCAGCAGCTTCCAGGGACTAGCAGGGGATACGCAGTATTTT
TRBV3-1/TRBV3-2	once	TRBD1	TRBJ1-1	CATSRGKNTEAFF	TGTGCCACCTCCAGGGGGAAGAACACTGAAGCTTTCTTT
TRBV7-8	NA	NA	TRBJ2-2	CASNPRTANTGELFF	TGTGCCAGCAACCCACGGACAGCGAACACCGGGGAGCTGTTTTTT
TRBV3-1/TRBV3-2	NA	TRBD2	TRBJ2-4	CASSQVAGSGIQYF	TGTGCCAGCAGCCAAGTAGCGGGGTCTGGCATTCAGTACTTC
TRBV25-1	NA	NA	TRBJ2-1	CASRETGILYNEQFF	TGTGCCAGCAGAGAGACCGGGATCTTATACAATGAGCAGTTCTTC
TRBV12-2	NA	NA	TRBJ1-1	CASRSYRGPTAFF	TGTGCAAGTCGCTCCTACAGGGGGCCGACAGCTTTCTTT
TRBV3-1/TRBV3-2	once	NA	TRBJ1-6	CASSPGARARALSPLHF	TGTGCCAGCAGCCCAGGGGCCAGGGCCCGAGCATTATCACCCCTCCACTTT
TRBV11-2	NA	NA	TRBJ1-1	CASSFYKLIEAFF	TGTGCCAGCAGCTTTTACAAACTAATTGAAGCTTTCTTT
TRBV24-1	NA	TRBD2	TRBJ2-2	CATSDLPTSGGRTGELFF	TGTGCCACCAGTGATTTACCGACTAGCGGGGGGCGCACCGGGGAGCTGTTTTTT
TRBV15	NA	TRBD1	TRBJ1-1	CATSREDRGDTEAFF	TGTGCCACCAGCAGAGAGGACAGGGGCGACACTGAAGCTTTCTTT
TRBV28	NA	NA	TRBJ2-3	CASSFRTGTDTQYF	TGTGCCAGCAGTTTTAGGACTGGCACAGATACGCAGTATTTT
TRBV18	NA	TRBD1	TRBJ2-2	CASSLYGTGETGELFF	TGTGCCAGCTCACTCTACGGGACAGGGGAAACCGGGGAGCTGTTTTTT
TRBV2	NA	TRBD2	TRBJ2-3	CASTISGVSADTQYF	TGTGCCAGCACTATTAGCGGGGTTAGCGCAGATACGCAGTATTTT
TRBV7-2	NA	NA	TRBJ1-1	CASSLVAGRTEAFF	TGTGCCAGCAGCTTAGTCGCAGGGCGCACTGAAGCTTTCTTT
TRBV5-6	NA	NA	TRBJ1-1	CASSLTDTEAFF	TGTGCCAGCAGCTTGACGGACACTGAAGCTTTCTTT
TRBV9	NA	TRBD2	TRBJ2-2	CASSEGDLASGFSPGELFF	TGTGCCAGCAGCGAGGGGGACTTGGCTAGCGGGTTTTCCCCCGGGGAGCTGTTTTTT